This TCR beta chain was identified in a study of CD8+ T cells in alopecia areata. RNA extraction was followed by reverse transcription into cDNA, which acted as the sequencing template. Sequencing was performed with immunoSEQ multiplex PCR; in TCRdb, only in-frame clones are kept and a portion is missing. The table has about 110,000 clones, 59% seen once. Trimming removed 2 bases from V and 7 bases from J, with 14 bases in between. This CDR3 comprises 15 residues. This clonotype was obtained from a human donor in good health. The rearrangement joins TRBV23-1 to TRBJ2-2; a weak D match, TRBD2 (6 bases). TRBV23-1 is an ORF for which the function is uncertain. Material: CD8+ T cells sorted from blood. The chain's CDR3 is CASSQGREAYGELFF. DNA of the CDR3: TGCGCCAGCAGTCAAGGCAGGGAGGCTTACGGGGAGCTGTTTTTT.